The entry that follows covers one T cell receptor (beta chain) sequence. Its target is not known. This specimen belongs to a study of identical twins. A universal primer site came from template switching; cDNA carried unique molecular identifiers. Using its own MiXCR run on the 5' RACE reads, TCRdb lists one record per CDR3 protein. The sample lists 1.5 million to 2 million distinct CDR3 sequences, more than 30% occurring once. Overall study results and limits: In cord blood, abundant beta clonotypes had fewer insertions; memory showed no trend. Beta out-of-frame twin sharing showed a weaker excess. Interpretation of the results relied on cross-sectional statistical analysis and not on following the same donors.

This CDR3 has 14 amino acids. The trim removed 2 bases at V and 5 bases at J, leaving 2 bases unmatched. Germline V gene data show CDR1 as LGHNA and CDR2 as YNFKEQ. The chain carries TRBV4-2 and TRBJ2-3; TRBD2 matches 9 bases. This receptor was obtained from a newborn girl in good health. The material sequenced was cord blood. CDR3 protein: CASSQRGGVDTQYF. The CDR3, as DNA: TGTGCCAGCAGCCAACGCGGGGGGGTAGATACGCAGTATTTT.